These T cell receptor beta chains were read from a single sample in a study of T cell repertoires in cytomegalovirus infection. Each CDR3 protein is one row after TCRdb ran MiXCR on the reads. There are about 570,000 distinct CDR3 sequences in the sample; 40% occur only once, and about 46% lies in the top ten. Their antigens remain unidentified. The sample was cultured PBMCs, taken from culture after CMV antigen stimulation. The origin of the receptors is a human donor in good health (CMV status not recorded). Some clones in this sample may be carry-over from other donors' samples. Each CDR3 is given with its conserved first and last residue. The D gene is left open where the match is weak. Rows give clone size only sometimes, using once, few, many, or a class for an expanded clone.

v_gene	j_gene	abundance	d_gene	CDR3nt	CDR3aa
TRBV6-1	TRBJ1-1	few	TRBD1	TGTGCCAGCAGCCCGGGACAGGGAGGGAGTCAAGCTTTCTTT	CASSPGQGGSQAFF
TRBV7-9	TRBJ1-5	-	-	TGTGCCAGCAGCGTTAGTACCGGGCATCAGCCCCAGCATTTT	CASSVSTGHQPQHF
TRBV10-3	TRBJ1-5	-	-	TGTGCCATCAGTTCCGTAAATCAGCCCCAGCATTTT	CAISSVNQPQHF
TRBV28	TRBJ1-2	-	-	TGTGCCAGCAGTTTGCGGTTGGGTCCCTATGGCTACACCTTC	CASSLRLGPYGYTF
TRBV6-2/TRBV6-3	TRBJ2-1	-	-	TGTGCCAGCAGTTACTCGACCGGGAGTAGCAGGGGGGGACGGAGCTCCTACAATGAGCAGTTCTTC	CASSYSTGSSRGGRSSYNEQFF
TRBV20-1	TRBJ1-5	-	-	TGCAGCGCGGAGAAGGGTTGGTCCGATCAGCCCCAGCATTTT	CSAEKGWSDQPQHF
TRBV6-1	TRBJ2-5	few	-	TGTGCCAGCTCAAGGGACCTTCAAGAGACCCAGTACTTC	CASSRDLQETQYF
TRBV6-2/TRBV6-3	TRBJ2-5	once	-	TGTGCCAGCAGTTTCGTCCCAGAGACCCAGTACTTC	CASSFVPETQYF
TRBV5-1	TRBJ1-2	-	-	TGCGCCAGCAGCTTGGGCGCGGGGGAAGGCTACACCTTC	CASSLGAGEGYTF
TRBV5-1	TRBJ1-1	-	-	TGCGCCAGCAGCGCCGGGACCATGAACACTGAAGCTTTCTTT	CASSAGTMNTEAFF
TRBV7-2	TRBJ1-1	-	-	TGTGCCAGCAGGGCCGGCTTGGCCGGCGGCACTGAAGCTTTCTTT	CASRAGLAGGTEAFF
TRBV4-1	TRBJ1-2	-	-	TGCGCCAGCAGCCGCACGGGGGGGGCGGTTGGCTACACCTTC	CASSRTGGAVGYTF
TRBV6-6	TRBJ1-4	-	TRBD1	TGTGCCAGCAGCCTAAGGGGGCTCAATGAAAAACTGTTTTTT	CASSLRGLNEKLFF
TRBV5-4	TRBJ2-3	few	-	TGTGCCAGCAGCTTGGCGCTAGGTATGCAGTATTTT	CASSLALGMQYF
TRBV15	TRBJ2-7	-	-	TGTGCCACCAGTCGGGTAGGATTGGAGCAGTACTTC	CATSRVGLEQYF
TRBV7-2	TRBJ1-3	many	-	TGTGCCAGCAGGAGGAGCTCTGGAAACACCATATATTTT	CASRRSSGNTIYF
TRBV7-9	TRBJ2-5	-	-	TGTGCCAGCAGCCTACCGACCAACCAAGAGACCCAGTACTTC	CASSLPTNQETQYF
TRBV5-3	TRBJ2-7	-	TRBD1	TGTGCCAGCAAAATGACAGGGGATGCCTACGAGGAGCAGTACTTC	CASKMTGDAYEEQYF
TRBV7-9	TRBJ2-5	-	TRBD2	TGTGCCAGCAGCCCGCTGTTTGCGGGAGTTGAGACCCAGTACTTC	CASSPLFAGVETQYF
TRBV2	TRBJ1-2	-	-	TGTGCCAGCACCCCCCTCGGACCTGGAGGGTTCTTC	CASTPLGPGGFF
TRBV5-1	TRBJ1-1	-	TRBD1	TGCGCCAGCAGCGTAAATCGACAGGGAAAAGCTTTCTTT	CASSVNRQGKAFF
TRBV6-2/TRBV6-3	TRBJ1-2	-	-	TGTGCCAGCAGCCTCGGGACCCAATTTTATGGCTACACCTTC	CASSLGTQFYGYTF
TRBV27	TRBJ2-7	once	TRBD2	TGTGCCAGCAGTCGCGGGACTAGGGGCGAGCAGTACTTC	CASSRGTRGEQYF
TRBV7-3	TRBJ1-1	few	-	TGTGCCAGCAGCAAAACGGAGGGGTTTACTGAAGCTTTCTTT	CASSKTEGFTEAFF
TRBV7-8	TRBJ2-1	-	TRBD2	TGTGCCAGCAGCATTGGACTAGCGGTTGGGTTTAGCTCCTACAATGAGCAGTTCTTC	CASSIGLAVGFSSYNEQFF
TRBV11-2	TRBJ1-1	-	-	TGTGCCAGCAGCTTACGGCCTTTGGGAGCCCCTGAAGCTTTCTTT	CASSLRPLGAPEAFF
TRBV7-4	TRBJ1-2	-	-	TGTGCCAGCAGCCCCCCGCTGGATGCCTATGGCTACACCTTC	CASSPPLDAYGYTF
TRBV4-3	TRBJ2-1	-	-	TGCGCCAGCAGCCGCGAAAAGACTTCCGGGACCGAGCAGTTCTTC	CASSREKTSGTEQFF
TRBV28	TRBJ2-5	-	-	TGTGCCAGCAGTCCCGGACACCCTCGGGAGACCCAGTACTTC	CASSPGHPRETQYF
TRBV2	TRBJ2-3	-	TRBD2	TGTGCCAGCAGTGTTGCGGGGGCAGATACGCAGTATTTT	CASSVAGADTQYF
TRBV27	TRBJ2-5	-	TRBD1	TGTGCCAGCAGTACCCGGGACAGGGTATCGGAGACCCAGTACTTC	CASSTRDRVSETQYF
TRBV28	TRBJ1-4	-	-	TGTGCCAGCAGTTGGACAGCTAATGAAAAACTGTTTTTT	CASSWTANEKLFF
TRBV7-2	TRBJ2-1	many	-	TGTGCCAGCAGCTTAGCCCCGGGGTTGTCCAATGAGCAGTTCTTC	CASSLAPGLSNEQFF
TRBV28	TRBJ2-1	few	-	TGTGCCAGCACCCCTTGGGAAAGAATCTCCTACAATGAGCAGTTCTTC	CASTPWERISYNEQFF
TRBV6-1	TRBJ2-7	few	-	TGTGCCAGCAGTGAAGGAAACAGGGTCATTTCCTACTACGAGCAGTACTTC	CASSEGNRVISYYEQYF
TRBV4-1	TRBJ2-1	-	-	TGCGCCAGCAGCCAAACGGCGCAGGGTCCCTACAATGAGCAGTTCTTC	CASSQTAQGPYNEQFF
TRBV5-6	TRBJ1-1	-	-	TGTGCCAGCAGCTTGGGACCCCATTTGAACACTGAAGCTTTCTTT	CASSLGPHLNTEAFF
TRBV4-3	TRBJ2-3	-	-	TGCGCCAGCAGCCAAGATTTGGGGCAGGGCACAGATACGCAGTATTTT	CASSQDLGQGTDTQYF
TRBV29-1	TRBJ2-7	-	TRBD2	TGCAGCGTTTTGCCGACTAGCGGGGTCTCCTACGAGCAGTACTTC	CSVLPTSGVSYEQYF
TRBV6-2/TRBV6-3	TRBJ2-5	-	-	TGTGCCAGCAGATACGGCTACGGGACTCCACATAGGGAGACCCAGTACTTC	CASRYGYGTPHRETQYF
TRBV7-8	TRBJ2-5	few	-	TGTGCCAGCAGGTGGGGCCTCAGAGAGACCCAGTACTTC	CASRWGLRETQYF
TRBV7-8	TRBJ2-3	many	TRBD2	TGTGCCAGCAGCTTAGGGACGCTAGCGGGGATCACAGATACGCAGTATTTT	CASSLGTLAGITDTQYF
TRBV28	TRBJ2-3	-	-	TGTGCCAGCAGTTTCGGTATTTCAGATACGCAGTATTTT	CASSFGISDTQYF
TRBV4-3	TRBJ2-1	-	-	TGCGCCAGCAGCCAAGAGGGTCTGGAGGTTAGTTACAATGAGCAGTTCTTC	CASSQEGLEVSYNEQFF
TRBV7-8	TRBJ2-1	-	-	TGTGCCAGCAGCTCCAGGTCTCCTCCAGGAGCCCACCCTCCCTTC	CASSSRSPPGAHPPF
TRBV7-2	TRBJ2-1	few	-	TGTGCCAGCAGCCCGCCAGGGTGGGTCCAGTTCTTC	CASSPPGWVQFF
TRBV5-4	TRBJ2-5	-	-	TGTGCCAGCAGCTTGGAGGGAAAGGAGACCCAGTACTTC	CASSLEGKETQYF
TRBV7-2	TRBJ1-2	few	-	TGTGCCAGCAGCCCAAAAGGTCTCGAAAACTATGGCTACACCTTC	CASSPKGLENYGYTF
TRBV6-8	TRBJ1-1	few	TRBD1	TGTGCCAGCAGGTCGGGACAGGGAGGGACTGAAGCTTTCTTT	CASRSGQGGTEAFF
TRBV6-2/TRBV6-3	TRBJ2-1	few	-	TGTGCCGCCCCCCCCGCGGAAGCGTCCAGCGGCTCCTACAATGAGCAGTTCTTC	CAAPPAEASSGSYNEQFF
TRBV7-2	TRBJ2-2	-	-	TGTGCCAGCACCCCCCCCGAGGCTGACACCGGGGAGCTGTTTTTT	CASTPPEADTGELFF
TRBV7-6	TRBJ1-4	few	-	TGTGCCAGCAGCCTGCGACGGACTCCCGCAACTAATGAAAAACTGTTTTTT	CASSLRRTPATNEKLFF
TRBV5-4	TRBJ1-2	-	-	TGTGCCAGCAGCTTTCGTTGGGAATCGGATGGCTACACCTTC	CASSFRWESDGYTF